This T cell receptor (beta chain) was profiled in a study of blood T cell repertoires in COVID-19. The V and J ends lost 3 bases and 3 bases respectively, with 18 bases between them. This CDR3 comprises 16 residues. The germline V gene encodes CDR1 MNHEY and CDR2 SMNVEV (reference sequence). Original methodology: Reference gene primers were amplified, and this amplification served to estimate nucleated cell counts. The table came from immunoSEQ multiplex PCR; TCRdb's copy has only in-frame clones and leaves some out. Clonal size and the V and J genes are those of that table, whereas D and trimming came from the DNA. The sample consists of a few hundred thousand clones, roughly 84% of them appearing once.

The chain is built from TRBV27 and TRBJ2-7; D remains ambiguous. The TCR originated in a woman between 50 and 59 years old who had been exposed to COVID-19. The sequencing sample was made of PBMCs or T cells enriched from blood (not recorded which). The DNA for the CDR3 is TGTGCCAGCAGTTTGGAAAGAACTAAGCTTAGCTACGAGCAGTACTTC. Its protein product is CASSLERTKLSYEQYF.